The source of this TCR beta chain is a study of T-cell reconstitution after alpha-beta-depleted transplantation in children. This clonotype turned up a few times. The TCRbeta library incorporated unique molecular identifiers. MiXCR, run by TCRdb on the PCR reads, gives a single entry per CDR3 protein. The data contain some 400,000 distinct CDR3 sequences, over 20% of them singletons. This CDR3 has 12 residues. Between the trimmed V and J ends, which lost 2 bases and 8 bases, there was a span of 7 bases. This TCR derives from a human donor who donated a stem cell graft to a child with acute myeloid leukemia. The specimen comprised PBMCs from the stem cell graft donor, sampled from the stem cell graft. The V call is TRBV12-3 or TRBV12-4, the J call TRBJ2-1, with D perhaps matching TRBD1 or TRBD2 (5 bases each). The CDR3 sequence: CASSLPGHEQFF. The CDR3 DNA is TGTGCCAGCAGTTTACCGGGGCATGAGCAGTTCTTC.